This T cell receptor beta chain was observed in a study of CXCR3-negative and CXCR3-positive naive CD8 T cells. Researchers sorted roughly 310,000 cells of each CD8+ T cell subset in triplicate. This CDR3 has 15 amino acids. CDR1 and CDR2 from the germline V gene are LNHDA and SQIVND (reference sequence). 5' RACE that incorporated UMI labels was used to prepare the TRB cDNA libraries. Using the 5' RACE reads, TCRdb records one entry per CDR3 protein without DNA. The sample data list about 92,000 distinct CDR3 sequences. Sample: naive CXCR3- CD8+ T cells from blood. Subset reported: CD45RO-CCR7+CD27+CD95- naive CD8+ T cells lacking CXCR3 (TNR3-). The sequence derives from a human donor in good health. Some clones in this sample may be carry-over from other donors' samples. The rearrangement links TRBV19 to TRBJ1-5; the TRBD1 assignment by TCRdb is unverifiable without DNA. The CDR3 sequence: CASSLTGGANQPQHF.